This section outlines one TCR beta chain sequence together with its context. The RNA input was roughly 0.45 to 1 ug, and it was reverse transcribed with random hexamers. By means of immunoSEQ multiplex PCR, TCR beta CDR3 spanning 54 Vbeta and 13 Jbeta underwent amplification. In TCRdb, the immunoSEQ multiplex PCR reads were re-called with MiXCR into one record per CDR3 protein. Among 77,000 or so distinct CDR3 sequences listed, about 93% were seen once. With V trimmed by 4 bases and J by 3 bases, 6 bases remained unmatched. This CDR3 region has 16 residues. Germline values: CDR1 SGDLS, CDR2 YYNGEE. This entry is derived from a study of CD8 T cells in Susac syndrome. Turning to the study itself: Sequenced Susac syndrome patients included roughly six with active disease and under ten who were in remission.

FACS enriched CD8+ TEMRA cells, while bulk CD8+ and CD4+ were negatively isolated. The chain uses TRBV9 and TRBJ2-6; TRBD1 matches at 8 bases. Sequencing was done on a sample of CD4+ T cells from PBMCs. The origin of this receptor is a human donor with Susac syndrome. The CDR3 nucleotides read TGTGCCAGCAGCTTCCAGGGGGCGGGTGGGGCCAACGTCCTGACTTTC. Its translation: CASSFQGAGGANVLTF.